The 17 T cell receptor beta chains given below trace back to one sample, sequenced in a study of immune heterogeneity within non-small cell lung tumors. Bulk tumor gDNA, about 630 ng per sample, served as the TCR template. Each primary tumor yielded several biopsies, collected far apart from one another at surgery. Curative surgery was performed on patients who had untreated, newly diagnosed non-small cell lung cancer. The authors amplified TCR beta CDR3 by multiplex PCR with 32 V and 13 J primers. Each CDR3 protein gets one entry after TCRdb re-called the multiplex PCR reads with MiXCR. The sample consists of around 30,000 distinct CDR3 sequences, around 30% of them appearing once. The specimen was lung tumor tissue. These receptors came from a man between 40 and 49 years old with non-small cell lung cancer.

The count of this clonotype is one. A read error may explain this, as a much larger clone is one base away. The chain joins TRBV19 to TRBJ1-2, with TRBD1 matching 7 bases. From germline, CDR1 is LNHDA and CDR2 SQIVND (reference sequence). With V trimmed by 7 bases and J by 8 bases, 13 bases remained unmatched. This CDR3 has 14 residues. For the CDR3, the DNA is TGTGCCAGTATCCCCCGGAGGGGGCACAGCGGCTACACCTTC. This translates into CASIPRRGHSGYTF.

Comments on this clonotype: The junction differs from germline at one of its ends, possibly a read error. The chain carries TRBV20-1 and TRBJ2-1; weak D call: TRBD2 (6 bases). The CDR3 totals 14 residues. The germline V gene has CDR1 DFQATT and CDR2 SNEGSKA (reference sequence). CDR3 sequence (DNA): TGCAGTGCTAGGGACGGGAGCAGGTACAATGAGGAGTTCTTC. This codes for CSARDGSRYNEEFF.

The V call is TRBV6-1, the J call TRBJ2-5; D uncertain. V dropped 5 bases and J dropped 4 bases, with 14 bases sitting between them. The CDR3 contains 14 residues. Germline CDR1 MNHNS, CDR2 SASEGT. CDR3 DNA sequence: TGTGCCAGCAGTTTAAGCCTCTCGGGAGAGACCCAGTACTTC. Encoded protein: CASSLSLSGETQYF.

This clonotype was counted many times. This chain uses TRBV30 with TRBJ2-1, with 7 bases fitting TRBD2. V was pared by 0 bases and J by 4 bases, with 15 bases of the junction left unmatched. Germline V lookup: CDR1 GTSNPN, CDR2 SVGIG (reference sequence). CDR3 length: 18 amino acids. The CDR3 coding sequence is TGTGCCTGGAGTGTCCGATGGAGTGGGCTAGCGGATTACAATGAGCAGTTCTTC. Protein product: CAWSVRWSGLADYNEQFF.

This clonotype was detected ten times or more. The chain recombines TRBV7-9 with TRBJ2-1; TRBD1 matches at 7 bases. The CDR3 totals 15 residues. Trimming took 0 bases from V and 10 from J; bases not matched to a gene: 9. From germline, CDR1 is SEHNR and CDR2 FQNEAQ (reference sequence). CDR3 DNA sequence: TGTGCCAGCAGCTTAGCTACTCGAGGGGGCGAGGAGCAGTTCTTC. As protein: CASSLATRGGEEQFF.

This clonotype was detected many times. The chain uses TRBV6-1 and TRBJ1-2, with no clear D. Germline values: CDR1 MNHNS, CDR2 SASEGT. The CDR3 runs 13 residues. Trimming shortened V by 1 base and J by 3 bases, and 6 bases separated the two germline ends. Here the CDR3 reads CASSEVTHYGYTF. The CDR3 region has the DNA TGTGCCAGCAGTGAAGTGACTCACTATGGCTACACCTTC.

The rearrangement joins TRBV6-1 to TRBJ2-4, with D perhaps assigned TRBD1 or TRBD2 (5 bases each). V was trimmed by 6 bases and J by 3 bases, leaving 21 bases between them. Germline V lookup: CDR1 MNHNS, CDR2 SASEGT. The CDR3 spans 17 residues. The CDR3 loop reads CASSRWDAPLGKNIQYF. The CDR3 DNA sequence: TGTGCCAGCAGCCGATGGGACGCCCCCCTGGGCAAAAACATTCAGTACTTC.

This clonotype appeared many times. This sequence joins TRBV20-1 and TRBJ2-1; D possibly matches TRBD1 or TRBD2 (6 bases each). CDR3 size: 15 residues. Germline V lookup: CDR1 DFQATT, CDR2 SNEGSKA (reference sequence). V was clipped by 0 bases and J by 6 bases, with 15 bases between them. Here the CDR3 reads CSARDRLGGLNEQFF. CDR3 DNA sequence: TGCAGTGCTAGAGATAGACTAGGGGGACTCAATGAGCAGTTCTTC.

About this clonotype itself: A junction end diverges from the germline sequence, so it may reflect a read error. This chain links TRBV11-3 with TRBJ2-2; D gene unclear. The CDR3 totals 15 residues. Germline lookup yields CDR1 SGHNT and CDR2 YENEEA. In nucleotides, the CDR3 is TGTGCCAGCAGCTTAGATACCCCGAAAACCGGGGAGCTGTTTTTT. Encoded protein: CASSLDTPKTGELFF.

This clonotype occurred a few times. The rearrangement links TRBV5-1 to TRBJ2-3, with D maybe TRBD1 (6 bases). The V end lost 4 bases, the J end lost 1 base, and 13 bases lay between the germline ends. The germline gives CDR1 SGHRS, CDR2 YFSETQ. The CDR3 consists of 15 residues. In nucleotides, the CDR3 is TGCGCCAGCAGCGGAAGCAGGACAGGCACAGATACGCAGTATTTT. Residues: CASSGSRTGTDTQYF.

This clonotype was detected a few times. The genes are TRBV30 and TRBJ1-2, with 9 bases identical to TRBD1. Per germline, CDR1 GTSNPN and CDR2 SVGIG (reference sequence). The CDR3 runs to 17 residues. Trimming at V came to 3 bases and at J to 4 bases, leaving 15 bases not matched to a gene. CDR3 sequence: CAWRRSGTGNSGYGYTF. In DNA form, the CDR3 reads TGTGCCTGGAGACGGAGCGGGACAGGGAATAGTGGCTATGGCTACACCTTC.

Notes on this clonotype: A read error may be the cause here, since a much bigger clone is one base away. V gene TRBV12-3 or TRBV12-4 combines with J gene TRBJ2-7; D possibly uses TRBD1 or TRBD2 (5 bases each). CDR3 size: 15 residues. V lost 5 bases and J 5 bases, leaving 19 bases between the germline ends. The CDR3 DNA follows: TGTGCCAGCAGTCCGGGGCTATCGATAGCAGACGAGCAGTACTTC. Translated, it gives CASSPGLSIADEQYF.

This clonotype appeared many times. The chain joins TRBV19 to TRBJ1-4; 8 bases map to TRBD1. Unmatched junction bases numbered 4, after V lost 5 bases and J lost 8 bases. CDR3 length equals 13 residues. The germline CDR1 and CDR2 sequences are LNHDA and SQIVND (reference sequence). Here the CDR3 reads CASSRQGNEKLFF. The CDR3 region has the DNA TGTGCCAGTAGTCGACAGGGGAACGAAAAACTGTTTTTT.

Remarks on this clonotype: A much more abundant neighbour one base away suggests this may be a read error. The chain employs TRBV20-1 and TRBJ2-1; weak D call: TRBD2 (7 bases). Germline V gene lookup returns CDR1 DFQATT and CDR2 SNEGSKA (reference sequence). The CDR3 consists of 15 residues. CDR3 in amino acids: CSAEGGTGSYNEQLF. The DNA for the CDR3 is TGCAGTGCTGAGGGGGGGACCGGCTCCTACAATGAGCAGTTGTTC.

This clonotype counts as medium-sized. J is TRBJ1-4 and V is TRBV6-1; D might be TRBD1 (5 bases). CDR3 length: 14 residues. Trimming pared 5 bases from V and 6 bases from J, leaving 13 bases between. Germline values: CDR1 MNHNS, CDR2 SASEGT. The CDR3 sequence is CASSYRGTDEKLFF. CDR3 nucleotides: TGTGCCAGCAGTTACCGGGGGACGGATGAAAAACTGTTTTTT.

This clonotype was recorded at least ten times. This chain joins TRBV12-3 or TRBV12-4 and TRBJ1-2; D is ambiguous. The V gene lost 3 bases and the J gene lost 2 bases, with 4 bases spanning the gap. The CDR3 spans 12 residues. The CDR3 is CASSFSNYGYTF. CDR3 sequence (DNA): TGTGCCAGCAGTTTTTCCAACTATGGCTACACCTTC.

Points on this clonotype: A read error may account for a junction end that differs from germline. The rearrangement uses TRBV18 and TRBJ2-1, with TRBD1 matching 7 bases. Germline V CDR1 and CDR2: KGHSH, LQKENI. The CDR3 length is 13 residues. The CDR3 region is CASSLGQYNEKFF. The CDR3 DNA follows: TGTGCCAGCTCACTGGGACAGTACAATGAGAAGTTCTTC.